Detailed here is one T cell receptor beta chain. What it recognizes is unknown. Tagging with unique molecular identifiers was a feature of the TCR beta cDNA libraries. TCRdb used MiXCR to reprocess the PCR reads, holding one entry per CDR3 protein. The table has 700,000 to 900,000 distinct CDR3 sequences, roughly 50% seen once. Trimming pared 0 bases from V and 9 bases from J, leaving 10 bases between. The CDR3 spans 13 residues. CDR1 and CDR2 from the germline V gene are SGDLS and YYNGEE. This record belongs to a study of post-analysis software for immune sequencing data. Study observations and caveats: Strong co-clustering by F measure was seen for same-batch samples. The five TRBV segments detected at higher frequency in patients than in controls included TRBV5-6, TRBV5-1 and TRBV20-1.

This sequence joins TRBV9 and TRBJ2-1; D is undetermined. Sequencing input: blood. The source is a girl aged 5-17 years with multiple sclerosis. DNA of the CDR3: TGTGCCAGCAGCGTAGGGACCTGGGCTGAGCAGTTCTTC. Amino acid sequence: CASSVGTWAEQFF. Filled out from reference TRBV9 and TRBJ2-1, the complete variable domain reads DSGVTQTPKHLITATGQRVTLRCSPRSGDLSVYWYQQSLDQGLQFLIQYYNGEERAKGNILERFSAQQFPDLHSELNLSSLELGDSALYFCASSVGTWAEQFFGPGTRLTVL.